The 7 T cell receptor beta chains reported below all come from one sample, sequenced in a study of regulatory T cells in long-lasting Graves disease. iRepertoire HTBI primers and Arm-PCR of CDR3 regions built TCR beta libraries. Each CDR3 protein gets one entry after TCRdb re-called the multiplex PCR reads with MiXCR. The repertoire holds roughly 500,000 distinct CDR3 sequences, around an eighth seen once, with roughly a tenth in the top ten. Time point reported: newly diagnosed GD, antithyroid drugs for less than 3 months. Extracted RNA from PBMCs served as the source of the TCR library. The same data also contributed to another study, on T cells in Graves' hyperthyroidism and ophthalmopathy.

The starting material was peripheral blood mononuclear cells (PBMCs), obtained at new diagnosis, from a patient treated with antithyroid drugs. These receptors were collected from a man aged 25 to 40 with Graves disease.

The sample holds many counts of this clonotype. The chain links TRBV7-2 to TRBJ2-7; TRBD2 matches 8 bases. Germline lookup yields CDR1 SGHTA and CDR2 FQGNSA. The J segment lost 2 bases and the V segment lost 5 bases, leaving 14 bases of the junction unmatched. CDR3 length: 17 amino acids. The CDR3 here is CASSLASGLPGPYEQYF. The CDR3 region has the DNA TGTGCCAGCAGCCTGGCTAGCGGGCTCCCCGGCCCCTACGAGCAGTACTTC.

Worth noting for this clonotype: Just one base apart from a much larger clone, this may be a read error. The CDR3 DNA reads as TGTGCCACCAGCCCTATAGACAGGACCGCTAACTATGGCCACACCTTC. As protein: CATSPIDRTANYGHTF. This chain links TRBV15 with TRBJ1-2, with D possibly being TRBD1 (6 bases). The CDR3 has 16 amino acids. From germline, CDR1 is LNHNV and CDR2 YYDKDF (reference sequence).

This clonotype was recorded at least ten times. CDR3 in DNA: TGCGCCAGCAGCCGAGGACTGAACACCCCCCAGCATTTT. This gives the protein CASSRGLNTPQHF. The chain joins TRBV5-1 to TRBJ1-5; no clear D. The V and J ends lost 4 bases and 10 bases respectively, with 15 bases between them. Germline loops: CDR1 SGHRS, CDR2 YFSETQ. This CDR3 has 13 amino acids.

The table lists this clonotype with many counts. V is TRBV20-1 and J is TRBJ2-1, with TRBD2 matching 9 bases. The CDR3 loop spans 14 amino acids. Losses at the gene ends were 5 bases for V and 0 bases for J; bases not matched to a gene: 2. Looked up from germline, CDR1 is DFQATT and CDR2 is SNEGSKA (reference sequence). CDR3 DNA sequence: TGCAGTGCTCCAGCGGGAGGCTCCTACAATGAGCAGTTCTTC. Protein product: CSAPAGGSYNEQFF.

This clonotype was detected ten times or more. The J gene is TRBJ2-3, the V gene TRBV12-3 or TRBV12-4; D unresolved. The CDR3 has 14 amino acids. Trimming shortened V by 4 bases and J by 4 bases, and 12 bases separated the two germline ends. The CDR3: CASSSNVWADTQYF. The CDR3 bases are TGTGCCAGCAGTTCTAATGTTTGGGCAGATACGCAGTATTTT.

This clonotype was recorded at least ten times. The V call is TRBV20-1, the J call TRBJ1-5, with D possibly TRBD1 on 5 matching bases. The V and J ends lost 6 bases and 3 bases respectively, with 15 bases between them. This CDR3 region has 14 residues. Germline V lookup: CDR1 DFQATT, CDR2 SNEGSKA (reference sequence). CDR3 sequence: CSAPPAGNNQPQHF. DNA of the CDR3: TGCAGTGCCCCCCCAGCAGGGAACAATCAGCCCCAGCATTTT.

Ten or more counts support this clonotype. The gene calls are TRBV20-1 and TRBJ2-1; tentative D call: TRBD2 (5 bases). CDR3 length: 16 amino acids. V gave up 5 bases and J gave up 1 base, with 18 bases separating them. Germline values: CDR1 DFQATT, CDR2 SNEGSKA (reference sequence). The CDR3 is CSAGRVTGISYNEQFF. The CDR3 DNA reads TGCAGTGCTGGCCGGGTAACGGGAATTTCCTACAATGAGCAGTTCTTC.